Many counts were recorded for the clone carrying this T cell receptor (beta chain). It is unclear where the CDR3 begins or ends on the DNA, so no DNA is shown, and the CDR3 is as TCRdb lists it. In TCRdb, the 5' RACE reads were re-called with MiXCR into one record per CDR3 protein. The sample comprises fewer than 70,000 distinct CDR3 sequences, roughly 14% of which are singletons, and about 16% rests with the top ten. A total of 14 residues make up the CDR3, ends included. CDR1 LGHNA and CDR2 YSLEER come from the germline V gene. This specimen belongs to a study of T cells of healthy individuals. This clonotype was obtained from a human donor in good health. V usage is TRBV4-3 and J usage is TRBJ2-1. This chain's CDR3 is CASSQYFGQNEQFF.